The 8 T cell receptor beta chains below all came from one sample that was sequenced in a study of blood T cell repertoires in COVID-19. The method was immunoSEQ multiplex PCR; TCRdb's version includes in-frame clones alone and lacks a portion of them. The data contain about 110,000 clones, 85% to 90% of them seen just once; the ten biggest clones take up around 1.1%. What was sequenced was peripheral blood. Source of these receptors: a human donor in a cohort sampled during active COVID-19.

V gene TRBV5-1 combines with J gene TRBJ1-2; no clear D gene. The CDR3 is made up of 13 amino acids. The V gene lost 0 bases and the J gene lost 5 bases, with 8 bases spanning the gap. Germline-derived CDR1 and CDR2 are SGHRS and YFSETQ. As DNA, the CDR3 is TGCGCCAGCAGCTTGGGACGGGGTTATGGCTACACCTTC. Translation: CASSLGRGYGYTF. The whole variable domain, remainder taken from reference TRBV5-1 and TRBJ1-2, is KAGVTQTPRYLIKTRGQQVTLSCSPISGHRSVSWYQQTPGQGLQFLFEYFSETQRNKGNFPGRFSGRQFSNSRSEMNVSTLELGDSALYLCASSLGRGYGYTFGSGTRLTVV.

The chain recombines TRBV14 with TRBJ2-1; 12 nucleotides match TRBD2. V was pared by 4 bases and J by 9 bases, with 7 bases of the junction left unmatched. CDR3 length: 15 residues. CDR1 is SGHDN, CDR2 FVKESK, per germline. CDR3 loop: CASSRTSGRSGEQFF. CDR3 nucleotides: TGTGCCAGCAGCCGAACTAGCGGGAGGAGCGGTGAGCAGTTCTTC.

CDR3 nucleotide sequence: TGTGCCAGCAGGCTCCGGGACAGGGCGATTCAAGAGACCCAGTACTTC. Residues: CASRLRDRAIQETQYF. This sequence joins TRBV2 and TRBJ2-5, with 9 bases fitting TRBD1. In germline, CDR1 is SNHLY, CDR2 FYNNEI. J lost 2 bases, V lost 6 bases, and 10 bases had no gene match. The CDR3 consists of 16 residues.

The gene calls are TRBV6-5 and TRBJ2-2; 7 positions agree with TRBD1. The CDR3 spans 14 residues. CDR1 MNHEY and CDR2 SVGAGI come from the germline V gene. V lost 6 bases, J lost 3 bases, and 4 bases stayed unmatched. CDR3 residues: CASRATGDTGELFF. CDR3 bases: TGTGCCAGCAGAGCTACAGGGGACACCGGGGAGCTGTTTTTT.

The gene calls are TRBV19 and TRBJ2-1; 14 bases are a match to TRBD2. The CDR3 runs 13 residues. Trimming took 8 bases from V and 14 from J; bases not matched to a gene: 8. In germline, CDR1 is LNHDA, CDR2 SQIVND (reference sequence). CDR3 residues: CASSEGLAGVKFF. The CDR3 bases are TGTGCCAGTTCGGAGGGACTAGCGGGGGTAAAGTTCTTC.

In this sample, this clone turned up once. One end of the junction fails to match germline, which may point to a read error. This chain joins TRBV12-3 or TRBV12-4 and TRBJ2-7, with TRBD2 as a possible D gene (6 bases). The CDR3 consists of 11 residues. CDR3 in DNA: TGTGCCAGCAGTTTCGGTCGGGACTTCTCCTTC. Encoded protein: CASSFGRDFSF.

The chain joins TRBV7-3 to TRBJ2-5, with D hard to call. The CDR3 loop spans 13 amino acids. Germline loops: CDR1 SGHTA, CDR2 FQGTGA. Deletions cut 0 bases from V and 2 bases from J, with 4 bases between. CDR3: CASSLTKQETQYF. DNA for the CDR3: TGTGCCAGCAGCTTAACCAAACAAGAGACCCAGTACTTC. Based on the CDR3 plus reference TRBV7-3 and TRBJ2-5, the full variable domain is GAGVSQTPSNKVTEKGKYVELRCDPISGHTALYWYRQSLGQGPEFLIYFQGTGAADDSGLPNDRFFAVRPEGSVSTLKIQRTERGDSAVYLCASSLTKQETQYFGPGTRLLVL.

The rearrangement joins TRBV7-2 to TRBJ2-3; D is perhaps TRBD1 (5 bases). The CDR3 extends over 15 amino acids. Looked up from germline, CDR1 is SGHTA and CDR2 is FQGNSA. V was pared by 5 bases and J by 0 bases, with 12 bases between. The CDR3 sequence: CASSARQPSTDTQYF. The DNA of the CDR3 is TGTGCCAGCAGCGCCCGACAGCCTAGCACAGATACGCAGTATTTT.